A single sample is the source of the 5 T cell receptor beta chains below, sequenced in a study of T cell responses to AZD1222 COVID-19 vaccine. Measured with immunoSEQ multiplex PCR; TCRdb has only the in-frame clones, and not every one. The sample carries 90,000 to 100,000 clones, more than 75% recorded once. The material was peripheral blood, obtained 28 days after the second AZD1222 dose. Source of these receptors: an adult who received the AZD1222 COVID-19 vaccine.

The genes are TRBV11-3 and TRBJ1-2; 10 positions match TRBD1. From germline, CDR1 is SGHNT and CDR2 YENEEA. The V gene end was trimmed by 3 bases and the J gene end by 4 bases; junction bases not matched to a gene: 2. This CDR3 contains 14 residues. This CDR3 is CASSLGQGSYGYTF. Written as DNA, the CDR3 is TGTGCCAGCAGCTTGGGACAGGGGTCCTATGGCTACACCTTC.

The chain couples TRBV4-3 to TRBJ2-7; TRBD1 or TRBD2 may be the D gene (5 bases each). The CDR3 contains 15 residues. Germline CDR1 LGHNA, CDR2 YSLEER. V was shortened by 3 bases and J by 3 bases, with 15 bases between the two germline ends. CDR3 in DNA: TGCGCCAGCAGCCAGCACCGGGACCGCGACTACGAGCAGTACTTC. Residues: CASSQHRDRDYEQYF.

In DNA, the CDR3 is TGCGCCAGCAGCCAAGACCCGCTAGCGGGAGAGCAGTTCTTC. Its translation is CASSQDPLAGEQFF. This chain joins TRBV4-1 and TRBJ2-1; the match to TRBD2 covers 9 bases. Per germline, CDR1 MGHRA and CDR2 YSYEKL. CDR3 length: 14 amino acids. Losses at the gene ends were 0 bases for V and 10 bases for J; bases not matched to a gene: 4.

This chain connects TRBV27 to TRBJ2-7, with D possibly called TRBD1 or TRBD2 (5 bases each). Germline V lookup: CDR1 MNHEY, CDR2 SMNVEV (reference sequence). Trimming stripped 6 bases from V and 1 base from J, with 19 bases between. The CDR3 runs to 16 residues. CDR3 sequence: CASRRAWGFGSYEQYF. The CDR3 DNA sequence: TGTGCCAGCAGAAGGGCGTGGGGGTTTGGGTCCTACGAGCAGTACTTC.

CDR3 residues: CASSQDLHNEQFF. CDR3 sequence (DNA): TGTGCCAGCAGCCAAGATCTCCACAATGAGCAGTTCTTC. The chain is built from TRBV3-1 (or the pseudogene TRBV3-2) and TRBJ2-1, with D hard to call. V was pared by 0 bases and J by 5 bases, with 5 bases between. The V gene's germline CDR1 is LGHDT and CDR2 YNNKEL (reference sequence). The CDR3 extends over 13 amino acids.